This T cell receptor (beta chain) emerged from a study of identical twins. General study findings and limits: Its conclusions, products of cross-sectional statistical analysis, did not come from following the same donors. There was an excess of low generation probability in the out-of-frame alpha sequences that twins shared. Fewer insertions marked abundant cord blood beta clonotypes; young adult naive trended weakly, memory not at all.

A note on this clonotype: Its antigen is still unknown.

TCRdb itself ran the 5' RACE reads through MiXCR, one entry per CDR3 protein. Here the sample spans approximately 600,000 distinct CDR3 sequences, just over 7% being singletons. The CDR3 is made up of 15 amino acids. Trimming removed 0 bases at V and 5 bases at J, with 14 bases between. This sample also belongs to another study, concerning yellow fever vaccine responses in identical twins.

V usage is TRBV12-3 or TRBV12-4 and J usage is TRBJ2-7; tentative D call: TRBD1 (5 bases). This clonotype was obtained from a woman aged 18 to 35 in good health. Sequencing was carried out using PBMCs. This chain's CDR3 is CASSLAVPGRHEQYF. The CDR3 DNA sequence: TGTGCCAGCAGTTTAGCCGTGCCAGGGCGGCACGAGCAGTACTTC.